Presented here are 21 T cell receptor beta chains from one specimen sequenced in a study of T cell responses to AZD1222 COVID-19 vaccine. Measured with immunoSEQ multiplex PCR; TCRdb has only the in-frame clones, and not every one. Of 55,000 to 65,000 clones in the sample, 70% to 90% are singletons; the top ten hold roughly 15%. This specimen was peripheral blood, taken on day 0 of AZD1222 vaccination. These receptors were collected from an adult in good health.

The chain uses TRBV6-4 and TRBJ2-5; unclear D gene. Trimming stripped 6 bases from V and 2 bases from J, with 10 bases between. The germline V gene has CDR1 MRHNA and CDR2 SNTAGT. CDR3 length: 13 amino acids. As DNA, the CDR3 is TGTGCCAGCAGCGCCAACCATCAAGAGACCCAGTACTTC. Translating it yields CASSANHQETQYF.

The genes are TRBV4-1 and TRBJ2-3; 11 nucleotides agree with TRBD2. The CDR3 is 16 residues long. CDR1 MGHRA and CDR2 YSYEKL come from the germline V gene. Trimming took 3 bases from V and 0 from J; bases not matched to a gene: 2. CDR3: CASSHSGGASTDTQYF. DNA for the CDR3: TGCGCCAGCAGCCATAGCGGGGGGGCTAGCACAGATACGCAGTATTTT.

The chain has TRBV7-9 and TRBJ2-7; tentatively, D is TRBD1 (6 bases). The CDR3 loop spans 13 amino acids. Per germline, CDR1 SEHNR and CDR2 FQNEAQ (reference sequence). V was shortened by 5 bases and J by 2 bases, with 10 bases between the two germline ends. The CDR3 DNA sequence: TGTGCCAGCAGCAAAGGACAGACCTACGAGCAGTACTTC. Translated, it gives CASSKGQTYEQYF.

The CDR3 coding sequence is TGTGCCAGCAGAACTACAGGGTATGGCACTGAAGCTTTCTTT. This codes for CASRTTGYGTEAFF. The chain links TRBV3-1 (or the pseudogene TRBV3-2) to TRBJ1-1; a possible D gene is TRBD1 (6 bases). The ends were cut back, 6 bases at V and 4 bases at J, with 15 bases in the middle. Germline V gene sequence: CDR1 LGHDT, CDR2 YNNKEL (reference sequence). CDR3 length equals 14 residues.

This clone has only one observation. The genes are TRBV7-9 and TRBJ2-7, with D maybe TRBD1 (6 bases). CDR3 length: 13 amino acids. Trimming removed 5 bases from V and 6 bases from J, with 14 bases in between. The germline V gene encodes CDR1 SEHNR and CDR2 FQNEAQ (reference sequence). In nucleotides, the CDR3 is TGTGCCAGCAGCCCTCGACAGGAACCCGAGCAGTACTTC. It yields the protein CASSPRQEPEQYF.

The CDR3 bases are TGTGCCAGCAGACCTGGACATTTAGGCGTCGGCTACACCTTC. Translated, it gives CASRPGHLGVGYTF. The J gene is TRBJ1-2, the V gene TRBV5-6, with D perhaps TRBD1 (5 bases). Germline assignment: CDR1 SGHDT and CDR2 YYEEEE. The germline V and J ends were trimmed by 5 bases and 8 bases, with 19 bases remaining between them. This CDR3 has 14 amino acids.

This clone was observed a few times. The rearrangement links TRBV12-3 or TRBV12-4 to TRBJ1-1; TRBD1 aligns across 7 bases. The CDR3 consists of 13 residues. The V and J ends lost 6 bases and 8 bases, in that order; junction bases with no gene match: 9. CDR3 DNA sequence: TGTGCCAGCAGAGTACCGGGACAGCTAGAAGCTTTCTTT. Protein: CASRVPGQLEAFF.

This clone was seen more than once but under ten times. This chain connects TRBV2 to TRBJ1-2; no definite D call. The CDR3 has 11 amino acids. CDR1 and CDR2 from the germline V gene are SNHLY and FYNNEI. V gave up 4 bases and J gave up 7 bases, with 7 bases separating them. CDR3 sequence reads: CASSGAGGYTF. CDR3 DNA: TGTGCCAGCAGTGGGGCAGGTGGCTACACCTTC.

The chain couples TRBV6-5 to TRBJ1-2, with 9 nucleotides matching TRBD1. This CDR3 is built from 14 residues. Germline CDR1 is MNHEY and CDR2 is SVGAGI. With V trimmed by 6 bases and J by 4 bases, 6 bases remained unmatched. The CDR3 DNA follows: TGTGCCAGCAGACCTGGACAGGGGAGCTATGGCTACACCTTC. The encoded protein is CASRPGQGSYGYTF.

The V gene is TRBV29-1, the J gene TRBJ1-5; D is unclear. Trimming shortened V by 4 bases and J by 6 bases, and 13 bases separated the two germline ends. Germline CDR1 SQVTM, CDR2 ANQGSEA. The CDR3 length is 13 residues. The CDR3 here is CSVGSGVGQPQHF. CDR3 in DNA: TGCAGCGTTGGGAGCGGGGTTGGTCAGCCCCAGCATTTT.

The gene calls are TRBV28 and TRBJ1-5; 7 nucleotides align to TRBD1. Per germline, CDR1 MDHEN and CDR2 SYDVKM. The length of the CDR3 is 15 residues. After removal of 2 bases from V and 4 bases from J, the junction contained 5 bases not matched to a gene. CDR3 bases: TGTGCCAGCAGTTTAACGGGACAGCCGAATCAGCCCCAGCATTTT. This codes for CASSLTGQPNQPQHF.

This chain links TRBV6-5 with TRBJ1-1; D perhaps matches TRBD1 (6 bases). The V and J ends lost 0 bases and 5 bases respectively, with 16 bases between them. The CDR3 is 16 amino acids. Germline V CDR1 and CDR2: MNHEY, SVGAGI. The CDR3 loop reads CASSYSIFGGGTEAFF. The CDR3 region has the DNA TGTGCCAGCAGTTACTCGATCTTCGGGGGCGGAACTGAAGCTTTCTTT.

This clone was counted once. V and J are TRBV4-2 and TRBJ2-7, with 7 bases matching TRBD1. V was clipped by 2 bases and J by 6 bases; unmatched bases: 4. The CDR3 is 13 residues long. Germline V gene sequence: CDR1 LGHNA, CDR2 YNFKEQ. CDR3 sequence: CASSQQTGVEQYF. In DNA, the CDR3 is TGTGCCAGCAGCCAACAAACAGGGGTCGAGCAGTACTTC.

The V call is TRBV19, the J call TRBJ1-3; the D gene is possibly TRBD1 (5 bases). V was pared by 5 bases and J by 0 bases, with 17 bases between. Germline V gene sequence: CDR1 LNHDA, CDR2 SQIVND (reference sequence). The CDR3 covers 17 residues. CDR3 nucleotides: TGTGCCAGTAGTCGGGCCTTCCGACAGTTCTCTGGAAACACCATATATTTT. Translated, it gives CASSRAFRQFSGNTIYF.

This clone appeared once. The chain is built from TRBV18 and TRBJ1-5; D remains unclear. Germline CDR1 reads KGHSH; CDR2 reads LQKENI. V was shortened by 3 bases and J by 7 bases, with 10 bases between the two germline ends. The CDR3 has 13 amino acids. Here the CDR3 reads CASSPETTQPQHF. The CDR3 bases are TGTGCCAGCTCACCTGAGACGACCCAGCCCCAGCATTTT.

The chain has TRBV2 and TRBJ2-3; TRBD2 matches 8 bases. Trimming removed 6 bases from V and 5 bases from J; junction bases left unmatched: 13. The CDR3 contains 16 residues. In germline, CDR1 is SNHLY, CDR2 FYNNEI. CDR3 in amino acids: CASRGGAGGGQDTQYF. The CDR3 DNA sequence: TGTGCCAGCAGGGGTGGGGCGGGGGGCGGACAAGATACGCAGTATTTT.

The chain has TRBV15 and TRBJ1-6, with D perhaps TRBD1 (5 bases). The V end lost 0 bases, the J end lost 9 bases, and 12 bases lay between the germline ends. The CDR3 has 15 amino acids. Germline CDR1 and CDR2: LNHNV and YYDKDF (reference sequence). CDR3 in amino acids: CATSRDGGSGSPLHF. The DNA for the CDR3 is TGTGCCACCAGCAGAGACGGGGGTTCGGGTTCACCCCTCCACTTT.

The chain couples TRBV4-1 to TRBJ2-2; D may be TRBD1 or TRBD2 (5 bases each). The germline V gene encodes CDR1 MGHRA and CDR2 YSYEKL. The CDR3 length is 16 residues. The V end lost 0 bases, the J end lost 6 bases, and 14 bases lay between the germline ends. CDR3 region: CASSQDGRGDAGELFF. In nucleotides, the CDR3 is TGCGCCAGCAGCCAAGATGGCAGAGGGGACGCCGGGGAGCTGTTTTTT.

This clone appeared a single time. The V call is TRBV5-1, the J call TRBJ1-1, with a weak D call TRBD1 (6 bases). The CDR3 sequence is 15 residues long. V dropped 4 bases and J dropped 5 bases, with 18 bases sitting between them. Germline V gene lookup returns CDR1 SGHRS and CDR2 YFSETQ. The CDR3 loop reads CASSLQQGGLTEAFF. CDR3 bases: TGCGCCAGCAGCCTCCAACAGGGCGGTTTGACTGAAGCTTTCTTT.

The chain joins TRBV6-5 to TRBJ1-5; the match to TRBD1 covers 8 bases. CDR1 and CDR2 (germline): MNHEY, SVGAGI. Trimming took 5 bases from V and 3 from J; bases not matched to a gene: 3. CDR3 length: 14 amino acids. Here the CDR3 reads CASSTGGPNQPQHF. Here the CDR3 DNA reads TGTGCCAGCAGTACAGGGGGTCCCAATCAGCCCCAGCATTTT.

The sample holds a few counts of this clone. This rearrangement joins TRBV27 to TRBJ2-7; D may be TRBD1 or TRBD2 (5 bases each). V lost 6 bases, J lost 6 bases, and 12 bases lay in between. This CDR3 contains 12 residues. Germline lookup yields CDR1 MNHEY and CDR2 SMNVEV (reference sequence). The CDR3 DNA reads TGTGCCAGCAGACGGGACGGAATCGAGCAGTACTTC. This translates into CASRRDGIEQYF.